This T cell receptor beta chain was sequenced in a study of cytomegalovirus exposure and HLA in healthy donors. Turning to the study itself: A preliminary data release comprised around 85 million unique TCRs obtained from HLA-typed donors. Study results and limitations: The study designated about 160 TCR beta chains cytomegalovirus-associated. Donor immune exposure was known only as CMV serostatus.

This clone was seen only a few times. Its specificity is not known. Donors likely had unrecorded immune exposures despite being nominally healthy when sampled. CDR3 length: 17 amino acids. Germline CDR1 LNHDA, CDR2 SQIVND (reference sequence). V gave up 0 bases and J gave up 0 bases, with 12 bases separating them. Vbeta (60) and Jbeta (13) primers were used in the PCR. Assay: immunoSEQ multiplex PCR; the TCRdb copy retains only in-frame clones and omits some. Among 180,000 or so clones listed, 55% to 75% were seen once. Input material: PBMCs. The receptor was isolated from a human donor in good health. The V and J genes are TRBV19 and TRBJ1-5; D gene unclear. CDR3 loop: CASSIDLAAYSNQPQHF. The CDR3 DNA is TGTGCCAGTAGTATAGATTTAGCTGCTTATAGCAATCAGCCCCAGCATTTT. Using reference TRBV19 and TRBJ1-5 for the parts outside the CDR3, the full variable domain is DGGITQSPKYLFRKEGQNVTLSCEQNLNHDAMYWYRQDPGQGLRLIYYSQIVNDFQKGDIAEGYSVSREKKESFPLTVTSAQKNPTAFYLCASSIDLAAYSNQPQHFGDGTRLSIL.